This is a list of T cell receptor beta chains from one sample in a study of response to subunit inactivated influenza vaccine. TCRdb used MiXCR to reprocess the RT-PCR reads, holding one entry per CDR3 protein. The profile shows roughly 780,000 distinct CDR3 sequences, approximately 17% of them singletons. The sequencing here drew on PBMCs from blood, taken approximately 5 days after vaccination. These receptors all come from a man aged 45 to 65 who received an inactivated influenza vaccine. CDR3s include the opening cysteine and the closing phenylalanine or tryptophan. Each record gives: J gene, D gene, V gene, clone size, CDR3 DNA, CDR3 protein. The D gene is left open where the match is weak. Only some rows state a clone size, as once, few, many or a class for expanded clones.

>TRBJ2-5|TRBD2|TRBV20-1|.
TGCAGTGCTAGAGATGGATCCGGGACTATAGCCCTCCAAGAGACCCAGTACTTC
CSARDGSGTIALQETQYF
>TRBJ2-6|TRBD1|TRBV20-1|.
TGCAGTGCTAGAGATGTGACAGGGGGCTCTGACGCCAACGTCCTGACTTTC
CSARDVTGGSDANVLTF
>TRBJ1-3|.|TRBV7-9|few
TGTGCCAGCAGCTTCCGACAGATCTCTGGAAACACCATATATTTT
CASSFRQISGNTIYF
>TRBJ2-7|TRBD2|TRBV20-1|many
TGCAGTGCTAGTGTAGCGGGGGGATACGAGCAGTACTTC
CSASVAGGYEQYF
>TRBJ2-2|.|TRBV7-3|few
TGTGCCAGCAGCTCCAGATACCGCCCCGATGGGGAGCTGTTTTTT
CASSSRYRPDGELFF
>TRBJ2-7|.|TRBV7-2|few
TGTGCCAGCAGCTTCTACGAGGGGAGGCCCTACGAGCAGTACTTC
CASSFYEGRPYEQYF
>TRBJ1-3|.|TRBV9|few
TGTGCCAGCAGCGTAGAAACAGGAGGAAACACCATATATTTT
CASSVETGGNTIYF
>TRBJ1-3|.|TRBV2|.
TGTGCCAGCAGTAGGTCGGGGGCTGGAAACACCATATATTTT
CASSRSGAGNTIYF
>TRBJ1-1|.|TRBV4-3|.
TGCGCCAGCAGCCAATCAAGGTTAATGAACACTGAAGCTTTCTTT
CASSQSRLMNTEAFF
>TRBJ2-7|TRBD2|TRBV6-5|few
TGTGCCAGCAGTTACCCCACCCCGGGACTAGCGGGAGGCCAGTACGAGCAGTACTTC
CASSYPTPGLAGGQYEQYF
>TRBJ2-5|TRBD2|TRBV7-2|few
TGTGCCAGCAGCTTAGCCTTCCGGGGGGGAGTGGAGACCCAGTACTTC
CASSLAFRGGVETQYF
>TRBJ2-3|.|TRBV27|.
TGTGCCAGCAGTTTGGTGACTATAGAAGGCACAGATACGCAGTATTTT
CASSLVTIEGTDTQYF
>TRBJ2-1|.|TRBV20-1|few
TGCAGTGGTATAACAGGATCCTACAATGAGCAGTTCTTC
CSGITGSYNEQFF
>TRBJ2-3|TRBD2|TRBV7-3|.
TGTGCCAGCAGCATCATAGCGGGGAGCGTTACAGATACGCAGTATTTT
CASSIIAGSVTDTQYF
>TRBJ2-7|TRBD2|TRBV7-2|few
TGTGCCAGCAGCAACCCGGGACTAGCGGGGACTTGGGAGCAGTACTTC
CASSNPGLAGTWEQYF
>TRBJ2-3|TRBD2|TRBV9|.
TGTGCCAGCAGCGCCGAGCGGGGGACGCAGTATTTT
CASSAERGTQYF
>TRBJ1-1|.|TRBV5-1|.
TGCGCCAGCAGCTTGGCTAGGGTTGGGGACACTGAAGCTTTCTTT
CASSLARVGDTEAFF
>TRBJ2-4|.|TRBV28|.
TGTGCCAGCAGTCCTAGTAGGGGGGTTCAGTACTTC
CASSPSRGVQYF
>TRBJ2-1|TRBD1|TRBV4-3|many
TGCGCCAGCAGCCAAGTTCAAGGGGGCAACAATGAGCAGTTCTTC
CASSQVQGGNNEQFF
>TRBJ2-1|TRBD2|TRBV11-2|few
TGTGCCAGCAACCTCGGGCTAGCGGGACGCAATGAGCAGTTCTTC
CASNLGLAGRNEQFF
>TRBJ2-2|.|TRBV3-1|few
TGTGCCAGCAGCCAAGAGTCTTGGCAACTAACCGGGGAGCTGTTTTTT
CASSQESWQLTGELFF
>TRBJ2-7|TRBD2|TRBV11-2|.
TGTGCCAGCAGCTTAGGTAGGAGCGGGGGCTACGAGCAGTACTTC
CASSLGRSGGYEQYF
>TRBJ1-5|TRBD1|TRBV12-3/TRBV12-4|many
TGTGCCAGCAGTCGACAGGGGGTTATACGTCAGCCCCAGCATTTT
CASSRQGVIRQPQHF